Presented here are 26 T cell receptor beta chains from one specimen sequenced in a study of glioma-infiltrating T cells. Amplification of TCR alpha and beta CDR3 regions from RNA used iRepertoire nested multiplex PCR. TCRdb passed the multiplex PCR reads through MiXCR, listing each CDR3 protein once. The sample lists about 210,000 distinct CDR3 sequences; 32% were seen once. The specimen was glioma tissue, nonneoplastic brain tissue, or PBMCs (not recorded which). Source of these receptors: a human donor with low-grade glioma or glioblastoma, undergoing nonglioma brain surgery, or in good health (not recorded which).

Note on this clonotype: A read error may be the cause here, since a much bigger clone is one base away. The V gene is TRBV27, the J gene TRBJ2-3; the match to TRBD2 covers 7 bases. CDR1 is MNHEY and CDR2 is SMNVEV in the germline V gene (reference sequence). Trimming at V came to 7 bases and at J to 3 bases, leaving 7 bases not matched to a gene. The CDR3 sequence is 14 residues long. CDR3 DNA: TGTGCCAGCATGCCGGCTAGCGGAACAGATACGCAGTATTTT. Encoded protein: CASMPASGTDTQYF.

V usage is TRBV11-2 and J usage is TRBJ2-7; 12 bases are shared with TRBD2. The germline V gene encodes CDR1 SGHAT and CDR2 FQNNGV. The CDR3 has 15 amino acids. Unmatched junction bases numbered 3, after V lost 4 bases and J lost 2 bases. The DNA of the CDR3 is TGTGCCAGCAGCTCCCTAGCGGGAGGGGCCTACGAGCAGTACTTC. This gives the protein CASSSLAGGAYEQYF. Combining the CDR3 with reference TRBV11-2 and TRBJ2-7 gives the whole variable domain EAGVAQSPRYKIIEKRQSVAFWCNPISGHATLYWYQQILGQGPKLLIQFQNNGVVDDSQLPKDRFSAERLKGVDSTLKIQPAKLEDSAVYLCASSSLAGGAYEQYFGPGTRLTVT.

To note about this clonotype: This could be a read error, since a much larger clone is one nucleotide away. This rearrangement joins TRBV20-1 to TRBJ2-1, with TRBD2 matching 7 bases. The CDR3 contains 13 residues. CDR1 and CDR2 from the germline V gene are DFQATT and SNEGSKA (reference sequence). The DNA of the CDR3 is TGCAGTGCTAGGTCTAGCGGTTACAATGGGCAGTTCTTC. Translating gives CSARSSGYNGQFF.

The chain is built from TRBV3-1 and TRBJ2-1; D is possibly TRBD1 or TRBD2 (6 bases each). CDR3 length equals 16 residues. The V end was cut by 5 bases, the J end by 6 bases, with 20 bases between. Germline values: CDR1 LGHDT, CDR2 YNNKEL (reference sequence). CDR3 residues: CASSVGGLTTLNEQFF. The CDR3 DNA sequence: TGTGCCAGCAGCGTAGGGGGACTCACTACCCTCAATGAGCAGTTCTTC.

This clonotype was seen only a few times. This chain connects TRBV30 to TRBJ2-5; 7 nucleotides align to TRBD2. This CDR3 contains 13 residues. The V gene end was trimmed by 0 bases and the J gene end by 3 bases; junction bases not matched to a gene: 1. Germline values: CDR1 GTSNPN, CDR2 SVGIG (reference sequence). The CDR3 nucleotides read TGTGCCTGGAGTGTTGGGGGGGAAGAGACCCAGTACTTC. Translation: CAWSVGGEETQYF. The full variable domain, completed using reference TRBV30 and TRBJ2-5, is SQTIHQWPATLVQPVGSPLSLECTVEGTSNPNLYWYRQAAGRGLQLLFYSVGIGQISSEVPQNLSASRPQDRQFILSSKKLLLSDSGFYLCAWSVGGEETQYFGPGTRLLVL.

This clonotype was found many times. This sequence joins TRBV7-9 and TRBJ2-1; 10 bases map to TRBD1. Germline V gives CDR1 SEHNR, CDR2 FQNEAQ (reference sequence). The J segment lost 7 bases and the V segment lost 11 bases, leaving 14 bases of the junction unmatched. This CDR3 comprises 15 residues. CDR3 amino acids: CAAPPGTGARNEQFF. For the CDR3, the DNA is TGTGCCGCTCCCCCAGGGACAGGGGCGCGGAATGAGCAGTTCTTC.

The V and J genes are TRBV5-6 and TRBJ2-5; no clear D. The V gene lost 4 bases and the J gene lost 7 bases, with 8 bases spanning the gap. The CDR3 covers 11 residues. CDR1 is SGHDT, CDR2 YYEEEE, per germline. The CDR3 protein is CASSQSGTQYF. In DNA, the CDR3 is TGTGCCAGCAGCCAATCCGGGACCCAGTACTTC.

This clonotype was detected many times. The genes are TRBV28 and TRBJ2-5; 8 nucleotides line up with TRBD1. V lost 5 bases and J lost 7; bases outside the gene matches: 12. The CDR3 is made up of 15 amino acids. Germline V gene lookup returns CDR1 MDHEN and CDR2 SYDVKM. The CDR3 DNA follows: TGTGCCAGCAGTCCACCGGACAGGGCCCGAGCGACCCAGTACTTC. This codes for CASSPPDRARATQYF.

This clonotype was counted only a few times. V is TRBV4-2 and J is TRBJ1-5; tentatively, D is TRBD1 (6 bases). From germline, CDR1 is LGHNA and CDR2 YNFKEQ. The CDR3 loop spans 17 amino acids. Trimming removed 5 bases from V and 1 base from J, with 18 bases in between. CDR3 in amino acids: CASSAPETGVSNQPQHF. CDR3 DNA: TGTGCCAGCAGCGCGCCCGAGACAGGAGTAAGCAATCAGCCCCAGCATTTT.

Comment on this clonotype: Given a much more abundant clone one base away, this may be a read error. The V call is TRBV2, the J call TRBJ2-5, with D tentatively TRBD2 (6 bases). Germline CDR1 and CDR2: SNHLY and FYNNEI. V lost 9 bases to trimming and J lost 1 base, with 15 bases between them. The CDR3 covers 14 residues. CDR3 sequence reads: CASKIAGPQETQYF. CDR3 in DNA: TGTGCCAGTAAAATTGCGGGACCCCAAGAGACCCAGTACTTC.

This clonotype appeared a single time. Compared with germline, one end of the junction differs, possibly owing to a read error. The genes are TRBV7-6 and TRBJ2-7, with 14 bases identical to TRBD2. The CDR3 has 18 residues. Germline V gene sequence: CDR1 SGHVS, CDR2 FNYEAQ. The DNA of the CDR3 is TGTGCCAGAAGCTGGAGACAGGGACTAGCGGGAGTTCGTGGCGAGCAGTACTTC. Translation: CARSWRQGLAGVRGEQYF.

This clonotype was detected ten times or more. The J gene is TRBJ1-1, the V gene TRBV7-6; no firm D call. Germline CDR1 is SGHVS and CDR2 is FNYEAQ. Trimming pared 0 bases from V and 0 bases from J, leaving 11 bases between. The CDR3 loop spans 16 amino acids. CDR3 residues: CASSLAQKYMNTEAFF. The CDR3 DNA is TGTGCCAGCAGCTTAGCTCAGAAGTACATGAACACTGAAGCTTTCTTT.

This clonotype was seen repeatedly, ten times or more. The rearrangement uses TRBV29-1 and TRBJ1-1; D unclear. Deletions cut 3 bases from V and 0 bases from J, with 8 bases between. The CDR3 runs to 13 residues. CDR1 is SQVTM, CDR2 ANQGSEA, per germline. In DNA form, the CDR3 reads TGCAGCGTTGATACTAACATGAACACTGAAGCTTTCTTT. Translating gives CSVDTNMNTEAFF.

This clonotype was seen at least ten times. The V gene is TRBV6-2 or TRBV6-3, the J gene TRBJ2-7; 8 nucleotides line up with TRBD1. This CDR3 has 14 amino acids. V lost 8 bases, J lost 3 bases, and 9 bases stayed unmatched. CDR1 MNHEY and CDR2 SVGEGT come from the germline V gene. The CDR3: CASAQGAGSYEQYF. The CDR3 nucleotides are TGTGCCAGCGCCCAGGGGGCGGGCAGCTACGAGCAGTACTTC.

The chain carries TRBV19 and TRBJ2-2; D not certain. This CDR3 has 14 residues. Germline CDR1 is LNHDA and CDR2 is SQIVND (reference sequence). The V end was cut by 3 bases, the J end by 7 bases, with 12 bases between. Here the CDR3 DNA reads TGTGCCAGTAGTATCTACCCTGCTCGCGGGGAGCTGTTTTTT. Translation gives CASSIYPARGELFF. Full variable domain (rest looked up from reference TRBV19 and TRBJ2-2): DGGITQSPKYLFRKEGQNVTLSCEQNLNHDAMYWYRQDPGQGLRLIYYSQIVNDFQKGDIAEGYSVSREKKESFPLTVTSAQKNPTAFYLCASSIYPARGELFFGEGSRLTVL.

This rearrangement joins TRBV3-1 to TRBJ2-1; 13 bases fit TRBD2. The germline V gene encodes CDR1 LGHDT and CDR2 YNNKEL (reference sequence). V was clipped by 4 bases and J by 8 bases; unmatched bases: 20. This CDR3 region has 20 residues. CDR3 in DNA: TGTGCCAGCAGCCCCCGACGACTAGCGGGGGGAAGGGGCTTCGGCGATGAGCAGTTCTTC. Its translation: CASSPRRLAGGRGFGDEQFF.

In its sample, this clonotype was seen many times. The rearrangement uses TRBV12-3 or TRBV12-4 and TRBJ2-3; D uncertain. Trimming pared 1 base from V and 4 bases from J, leaving 6 bases between. CDR3 size: 13 residues. CDR3: CASSLGGADTQYF. In DNA, the CDR3 is TGTGCCAGCAGTTTAGGAGGTGCAGATACGCAGTATTTT.

This clonotype has at least ten counts. This chain connects TRBV28 to TRBJ2-7, with D perhaps TRBD2 (5 bases). Germline CDR1 reads MDHEN; CDR2 reads SYDVKM. Trimming left V 6 bases short and J 0 bases short, with 15 bases between. This CDR3 has 15 amino acids. CDR3: CASSSLAASSYEQYF. The CDR3 nucleotides are TGTGCCAGCAGCTCTCTAGCTGCGAGCTCCTACGAGCAGTACTTC. The variable domain in full, with the rest retrieved from reference TRBV28 and TRBJ2-7, is DVKVTQSSRYLVKRTGEKVFLECVQDMDHENMFWYRQDPGLGLRLIYFSYDVKMKEKGDIPEGYSVSREKKERFSLILESASTNQTSMYLCASSSLAASSYEQYFGPGTRLTVT.

Many counts were recorded for this clonotype. The rearrangement links TRBV7-9 to TRBJ1-3; D remains unclear. The V gene lost 5 bases and the J gene lost 2 bases, with 13 bases spanning the gap. Germline values: CDR1 SEHNR, CDR2 FQNEAQ (reference sequence). The CDR3 contains 15 residues. The CDR3 DNA sequence: TGTGCCAGCAGCCCTATGGGGAGGACTGGAAACACCATATATTTT. This translates into CASSPMGRTGNTIYF.

This rearrangement joins TRBV5-1 to TRBJ2-1; 7 nucleotides align to TRBD2. The trim removed 5 bases at V and 4 bases at J, leaving 12 bases unmatched. This CDR3 is built from 16 residues. Germline CDR1 SGHRS, CDR2 YFSETQ. As DNA, the CDR3 is TGCGCCAGCAGAGTCGATGCGGGAGAGACTTACAATGAGCAGTTCTTC. Its translation: CASRVDAGETYNEQFF. The full variable domain, its missing parts supplied by reference TRBV5-1 and TRBJ2-1, is KAGVTQTPRYLIKTRGQQVTLSCSPISGHRSVSWYQQTPGQGLQFLFEYFSETQRNKGNFPGRFSGRQFSNSRSEMNVSTLELGDSALYLCASRVDAGETYNEQFFGPGTRLTVL.

There are a few counts of this clonotype. The chain uses TRBV5-4 and TRBJ2-4; D may be TRBD1 (6 bases). The germline gives CDR1 SGHNT, CDR2 YYREEE (reference sequence). The CDR3 spans 13 residues. Trimming removed 3 bases at V and 8 bases at J, with 12 bases between. The CDR3 region has the DNA TGTGCCAGCAGCTCACAGGGTCCGGACATTCAGTACTTC. Encoded protein: CASSSQGPDIQYF. The whole variable domain, filled in from reference TRBV5-4 and TRBJ2-4, reads ETGVTQSPTHLIKTRGQQVTLRCSSQSGHNTVSWYQQALGQGPQFIFQYYREEENGRGNFPPRFSGLQFPNYSSELNVNALELDDSALYLCASSSQGPDIQYFGAGTRLSVL.

This clonotype has at least ten counts. This chain joins TRBV12-3 or TRBV12-4 and TRBJ1-5; 11 positions match TRBD1. V shed 4 bases and J 0 bases; nucleotides not matched to a gene: 5. The CDR3 runs 17 residues. The CDR3 DNA follows: TGTGCCAGCAGTTCCGGGACAGGGGGGGATAGCAATCAGCCCCAGCATTTT. It is translated as CASSSGTGGDSNQPQHF.

This clonotype was seen a single time. This may be a read error, as it is one base from a much larger clone. The chain uses TRBV6-5 and TRBJ2-7, with D possibly matching TRBD1 (5 bases). Germline-derived CDR1 and CDR2 are MNHEY and SVGAGI. The CDR3 is 15 amino acids. CDR3 loop: CASSEFDSLSYEQSF. The CDR3 DNA reads as TGTGCCAGCAGTGAATTTGACAGCCTCTCCTACGAGCAGTCCTTC.

This clonotype was picked up many times. This chain links TRBV28 with TRBJ2-4, with D tentatively TRBD1 (6 bases). The CDR3 spans 15 residues. V was trimmed by 5 bases and J by 8 bases, leaving 19 bases between them. The germline V gene encodes CDR1 MDHEN and CDR2 SYDVKM. CDR3 coding DNA: TGTGCCAGCAGTATCTCAGGTCAGGGGTCCGACATTCAGTACTTC. This codes for CASSISGQGSDIQYF.

There are many counts of this clonotype. This chain links TRBV7-2 with TRBJ2-7; TRBD1 agrees at 8 bases. The J segment lost 2 bases and the V segment lost 5 bases, leaving 5 bases of the junction unmatched. CDR1 SGHTA and CDR2 FQGNSA come from the germline V gene. The CDR3 length is 14 residues. The DNA of the CDR3 is TGTGCCAGCAGCCAACCACAGGGGGCCTACGAGCAGTACTTC. This sequence encodes CASSQPQGAYEQYF. Full variable domain (outside the CDR3, taken from reference TRBV7-2 and TRBJ2-7): GAGVSQSPSNKVTEKGKDVELRCDPISGHTALYWYRQSLGQGLEFLIYFQGNSAPDKSGLPSDRFSAERTGGSVSTLTIQRTQQEDSAVYLCASSQPQGAYEQYFGPGTRLTVT.

This clonotype was seen many times. The J gene is TRBJ2-1, the V gene TRBV20-1; D may be TRBD2 (6 bases). Per the germline V gene, CDR1 is DFQATT and CDR2 is SNEGSKA (reference sequence). The CDR3 runs 13 residues. Trimming removed 3 bases from V and 2 bases from J, with 8 bases in between. DNA for the CDR3: TGCAGTGCTAGCGGGGAGGCCTACAATGAGCAGTTCTTC. Its protein is CSASGEAYNEQFF.